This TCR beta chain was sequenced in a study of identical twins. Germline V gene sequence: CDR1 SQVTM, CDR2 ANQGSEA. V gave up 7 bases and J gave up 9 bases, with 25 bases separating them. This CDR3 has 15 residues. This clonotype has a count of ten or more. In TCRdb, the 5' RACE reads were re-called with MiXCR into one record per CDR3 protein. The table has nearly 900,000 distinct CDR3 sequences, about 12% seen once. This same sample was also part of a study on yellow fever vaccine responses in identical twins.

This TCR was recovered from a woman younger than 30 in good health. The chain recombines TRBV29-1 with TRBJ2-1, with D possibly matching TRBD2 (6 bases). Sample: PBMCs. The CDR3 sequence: CSANYFIGGPGEQFF. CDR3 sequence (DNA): TGCAGCGCCAACTACTTCATCGGAGGGCCAGGTGAGCAGTTCTTC.